Following are 25 T cell receptor beta chains from one sample sequenced in a study of long-term antiretroviral therapy in people with HIV. Version v3.0 of the immunoSEQ assay was performed at survey level. Profiled with immunoSEQ multiplex PCR; TCRdb holds only in-frame clones, not every one. The table lists approximately 27,000 clones, 70% to 90% of them singletons. Sequenced here: unsorted PBMCs, sampled 1.8 years after starting antiretroviral therapy. These receptors all come from a woman younger than 35 with HIV.

This chain links TRBV11-3 with TRBJ2-1; 8 positions match TRBD2. J gave up 2 bases and V 0 bases, and 0 bases lay outside the gene matches. This CDR3 comprises 15 residues. Germline assignment: CDR1 SGHNT and CDR2 YENEEA. In nucleotides, the CDR3 is TGTGCCAGCAGCTTAGAGACTAGCGCCTACAATGAGCAGTTCTTC. Translating it yields CASSLETSAYNEQFF.

Only one count was recorded for this clone. The chain recombines TRBV27 with TRBJ2-1; D call uncertain. This CDR3 has 12 amino acids. The germline CDR1 and CDR2 sequences are MNHEY and SMNVEV (reference sequence). V was shortened by 6 bases and J by 3 bases, with 6 bases between the two germline ends. CDR3 residues: CASSRDYNEQFF. Here the CDR3 DNA reads TGTGCCAGCAGCCGAGACTACAATGAGCAGTTCTTC.

The gene calls are TRBV9 and TRBJ2-1, with a tentative D call TRBD1 (6 bases). V was clipped by 0 bases and J by 4 bases, with 11 bases between them. Germline lookup yields CDR1 SGDLS and CDR2 YYNGEE. The CDR3 is 15 residues long. The CDR3 nucleotides read TGTGCCAGCAGCGTAGACCAGGGGAAGTACAATGAGCAGTTCTTC. This translates into CASSVDQGKYNEQFF.

The chain recombines TRBV28 with TRBJ2-2; D not certain. CDR1 is MDHEN, CDR2 SYDVKM, per germline. This CDR3 has 14 amino acids. Trimming left V 3 bases short and J 1 base short, with 6 bases between. CDR3 loop: CASSLVVNTGELFF. Written as DNA, the CDR3 is TGTGCCAGCAGTTTGGTCGTGAACACCGGGGAGCTGTTTTTT.

The V call is TRBV7-9, the J call TRBJ1-1, with a tentative D call TRBD1 (5 bases). Germline lookup yields CDR1 SEHNR and CDR2 FQNEAQ (reference sequence). The CDR3 spans 13 residues. V was cut by 10 bases and J by 4 bases, with 16 bases left in between. CDR3 residues: CATTTWGGTEAFF. CDR3 bases: TGTGCCACCACGACCTGGGGGGGCACTGAAGCTTTCTTT.

The chain links TRBV9 to TRBJ2-1, with 8 bases lining up with TRBD2. The CDR3 spans 16 residues. After removal of 2 bases from V and 3 bases from J, the junction contained 7 bases not matched to a gene. In germline, CDR1 is SGDLS, CDR2 YYNGEE. CDR3 DNA: TGTGCCAGCAGCGTTTTAGCGGGATCAGTCTACAATGAGCAGTTCTTC. Translated: CASSVLAGSVYNEQFF.

The chain joins TRBV9 to TRBJ2-7; 7 bases fit TRBD1. The V segment lost 3 bases and the J segment 4 bases; nucleotides outside the gene matches: 1. Per the germline V gene, CDR1 is SGDLS and CDR2 is YYNGEE. The CDR3 length is 12 residues. The CDR3 bases are TGTGCCAGCAGCGGACAGGGTTACGAGCAGTACTTC. Translating gives CASSGQGYEQYF.

The chain recombines TRBV10-3 with TRBJ2-1, with 15 bases fitting TRBD2. Trimming removed 4 bases from V and 9 bases from J; junction bases left unmatched: 7. The CDR3 length is 16 residues. Germline V lookup: CDR1 ENHRY, CDR2 SYGVKD. CDR3: CAISAPGLAGGAEQFF. CDR3 bases: TGTGCCATCAGTGCCCCGGGACTAGCGGGAGGTGCTGAGCAGTTCTTC.

Concerning this clone: At one boundary the junction diverges from the germline segment, which might be a read error. V is TRBV27 and J is TRBJ1-6, with D uncertain. The CDR3 length is 13 residues. CDR1 is MNHEY and CDR2 is SMNVEV in the germline V gene (reference sequence). The CDR3 sequence is CASSASFNSPLHF. The CDR3, as DNA: TGTGCCAGCAGTGCCTCCTTTAATTCACCCCTCCACTTT.

The chain combines TRBV7-3 with TRBJ2-1, with D tentatively TRBD1 (5 bases). This CDR3 has 13 residues. Germline V CDR1 and CDR2: SGHTA, FQGTGA. Trimming stripped 4 bases from V and 7 bases from J, with 11 bases between. DNA of the CDR3: TGTGCCAGCAGCTCCCAGGGCTATAATGAGCAGTTCTTC. This sequence encodes CASSSQGYNEQFF.

The genes are TRBV5-1 and TRBJ2-2; possibly TRBD1 for D (6 bases). Per the germline V gene, CDR1 is SGHRS and CDR2 is YFSETQ. Trimming stripped 0 bases from V and 2 bases from J, with 8 bases between. The CDR3 is 15 residues long. For the CDR3, the DNA is TGCGCCAGCAGCTTGGACAGGGTCAACACCGGGGAGCTGTTTTTT. This sequence encodes CASSLDRVNTGELFF.

CDR3 sequence: CASSLAASYEQYF. CDR3 DNA sequence: TGTGCCAGCAGCTTAGCCGCCTCCTACGAGCAGTACTTC. This chain links TRBV11-2 with TRBJ2-7; D uncertain. Germline V gives CDR1 SGHAT, CDR2 FQNNGV. The CDR3 runs 13 residues. The V end was cut by 1 base, the J end by 0 bases, with 4 bases between. The variable domain in full, completed from reference TRBV11-2 and TRBJ2-7, reads EAGVAQSPRYKIIEKRQSVAFWCNPISGHATLYWYQQILGQGPKLLIQFQNNGVVDDSQLPKDRFSAERLKGVDSTLKIQPAKLEDSAVYLCASSLAASYEQYFGPGTRLTVT.

The chain employs TRBV10-3 and TRBJ2-3; TRBD1 or TRBD2 may be the D gene (5 bases each). Germline lookup yields CDR1 ENHRY and CDR2 SYGVKD. Trimming removed 8 bases at V and 1 base at J, with 16 bases between. This CDR3 is 15 amino acids long. CDR3 coding DNA: TGTGCCATCGGGGCCCACCGGGAACGCACAGATACGCAGTATTTT. It codes for CAIGAHRERTDTQYF.

V gene TRBV7-2 combines with J gene TRBJ1-2, with TRBD1 matching 9 bases. This CDR3 contains 14 residues. After removal of 4 bases from V and 7 bases from J, the junction contained 7 bases not matched to a gene. Germline CDR1 is SGHTA and CDR2 is FQGNSA. In nucleotides, the CDR3 is TGTGCCAGCAGCTCAAACCGGGACAGGGTTGGCTACACCTTC. It translates to CASSSNRDRVGYTF.

The chain recombines TRBV10-3 with TRBJ1-5, with TRBD1 as a possible D gene (5 bases). V was cut by 0 bases and J by 4 bases, with 10 bases left in between. This CDR3 is 15 amino acids long. CDR1 is ENHRY and CDR2 is SYGVKD in the germline V gene. This CDR3 reads CAISESTGGNQPQHF. Here the CDR3 DNA reads TGTGCCATCAGTGAGTCGACCGGGGGGAATCAGCCCCAGCATTTT.

As DNA, the CDR3 is TGTGCCAGCAGCTTAGACTCGCGTTTCCCTGGAAACACCATATATTTT. Translating gives CASSLDSRFPGNTIYF. This sequence joins TRBV7-2 and TRBJ1-3; no clear D. The CDR3 totals 16 residues. V was shortened by 1 base and J by 2 bases, with 12 bases between the two germline ends. Germline V gives CDR1 SGHTA, CDR2 FQGNSA.

The chain recombines TRBV28 with TRBJ2-3; D call uncertain. V was cut by 2 bases and J by 2 bases, with 8 bases left in between. Germline CDR1 and CDR2: MDHEN and SYDVKM. The CDR3 runs to 14 residues. The CDR3 region has the DNA TGTGCCAGCAGTTTAAGGCTCATCACAGATACGCAGTATTTT. Residues: CASSLRLITDTQYF. Supplemented by reference TRBV28 and TRBJ2-3, the full variable domain reads DVKVTQSSRYLVKRTGEKVFLECVQDMDHENMFWYRQDPGLGLRLIYFSYDVKMKEKGDIPEGYSVSREKKERFSLILESASTNQTSMYLCASSLRLITDTQYFGPGTRLTVL.

The chain recombines TRBV6-5 with TRBJ2-2; possibly TRBD2 for D (6 bases). Germline-derived CDR1 and CDR2 are MNHEY and SVGAGI. Trimming cost V 2 bases and J 1 base, with 8 bases left between them. The CDR3 runs to 15 residues. CDR3 nucleotides: TGTGCCAGCAGTTACGGCGGGAAGAACACCGGGGAGCTGTTTTTT. Its protein is CASSYGGKNTGELFF.

The genes are TRBV2 and TRBJ2-1; TRBD2 matches 13 bases. Germline assignment: CDR1 SNHLY and CDR2 FYNNEI. This CDR3 has 15 amino acids. V gave up 7 bases and J gave up 9 bases; unmatched junction bases: 9. This CDR3 is CASNRRTSGRGEQFF. CDR3 sequence (DNA): TGTGCCAGCAACCGCCGGACTAGCGGGAGAGGTGAGCAGTTCTTC.

This clone was seen a handful of times. The gene calls are TRBV10-2 and TRBJ2-7; 8 nucleotides agree with TRBD2. The length of the CDR3 is 15 residues. V dropped 3 bases and J dropped 3; count of bases not matched to a gene: 7. Germline V gene sequence: CDR1 WSHSY, CDR2 SAAADI. CDR3 nucleotides: TGCGCCAGCAGTGAAACCGGGGGACTAGTCTACGAGCAGTACTTC. Translating it yields CASSETGGLVYEQYF.

This clone was seen only once. This CDR3 reads CASSLTLPADFISYEQYF. The CDR3 DNA reads as TGTGCCAGCAGCTTAACCCTCCCGGCCGACTTTATATCCTACGAGCAGTACTTC. The chain joins TRBV11-2 to TRBJ2-7, with D uncertain. V dropped 2 bases and J dropped 1 base, with 21 bases sitting between them. The CDR3 contains 18 residues. Germline lookup yields CDR1 SGHAT and CDR2 FQNNGV.

This rearrangement joins TRBV11-2 to TRBJ2-3, with TRBD2 as a possible D gene (6 bases). Trimming left V 0 bases short and J 3 bases short, with 13 bases between. This CDR3 is 16 amino acids long. Germline CDR1 reads SGHAT; CDR2 reads FQNNGV. The CDR3 bases are TGTGCCAGCAGCTTAGAGGGGGGAGGTGGTACAGATACGCAGTATTTT. Protein: CASSLEGGGGTDTQYF.

The V gene is TRBV9, the J gene TRBJ2-7; 8 bases align to TRBD1. The CDR3 totals 14 residues. Germline V CDR1 and CDR2: SGDLS, YYNGEE. V was clipped by 0 bases and J by 5 bases; unmatched bases: 4. CDR3 in amino acids: CASSVAGGLNEQYF. CDR3 bases: TGTGCCAGCAGCGTAGCAGGGGGCCTGAACGAGCAGTACTTC.

CDR3 sequence: CASSLLSGSWNNEQFF. The CDR3 DNA is TGTGCCAGCAGTTTATTGAGCGGGAGCTGGAACAATGAGCAGTTCTTC. This rearrangement joins TRBV28 to TRBJ2-1, with 8 bases identical to TRBD2. Germline values: CDR1 MDHEN, CDR2 SYDVKM. After removal of 1 base from V and 5 bases from J, the junction contained 7 bases not matched to a gene. CDR3 length: 16 amino acids. The complete variable domain, with remaining parts taken from reference TRBV28 and TRBJ2-1, reads DVKVTQSSRYLVKRTGEKVFLECVQDMDHENMFWYRQDPGLGLRLIYFSYDVKMKEKGDIPEGYSVSREKKERFSLILESASTNQTSMYLCASSLLSGSWNNEQFFGPGTRLTVL.

The chain recombines TRBV5-1 with TRBJ1-3, with 8 bases matching TRBD1. Germline-derived CDR1 and CDR2 are SGHRS and YFSETQ. This CDR3 spans 14 amino acids. V gave up 0 bases and J gave up 7 bases; unmatched junction bases: 3. As DNA, the CDR3 is TGCGCCAGCAGCTTGGAGACAGGGGTCAACACCATATATTTT. Translated, it gives CASSLETGVNTIYF.